A single sample is the source of the 9 T cell receptor beta chains below, sequenced in a study of cytomegalovirus exposure and HLA in healthy donors. PCR involved 60 Vbeta and 13 Jbeta primers. The protocol was immunoSEQ multiplex PCR, while the TCRdb copy is restricted to in-frame clones and leaves out a portion. The sample includes about 200,000 clones, roughly 78% of them seen just once. Sequencing used PBMCs. The receptors derive from a girl aged 5-17 years in good health and CMV-seropositive.

In this sample, this clone turned up a few times. The gene calls are TRBV19 and TRBJ1-4; D not resolved. The CDR3 totals 15 residues. Germline lookup yields CDR1 LNHDA and CDR2 SQIVND (reference sequence). Deletions cut 5 bases from V and 3 bases from J, with 13 bases between. CDR3 region: CASSQNSGSNEKLFF. The CDR3 nucleotides read TGTGCCAGTAGTCAGAATTCCGGGTCTAATGAAAAACTGTTTTTT.

This chain connects TRBV7-2 to TRBJ1-2, with 9 nucleotides matching TRBD1. The CDR3 runs to 14 residues. With 5 bases clipped from V and 5 bases from J, the junction kept 6 bases outside the gene matches. Looked up from germline, CDR1 is SGHTA and CDR2 is FQGNSA. The CDR3: CASSQGGQGYGYTF. CDR3 in DNA: TGTGCCAGCAGCCAAGGGGGACAGGGTTATGGCTACACCTTC.

For this clone: Given the absence of the conserved phenylalanine or tryptophan at the CDR3 end, a read error is likely. Because the CDR3's place on the DNA is in doubt, the DNA is left out and the CDR3 is given as listed by TCRdb. The chain links TRBV11-3 to TRBJ1-2; the table names TRBD1, a call not compared with the DNA. The CDR3 totals 9 residues, both ends included. Germline CDR1 reads SGHNT; CDR2 reads YENEEA. The CDR3 region is CASSPDRTR.

The chain combines TRBV10-3 with TRBJ2-1; TRBD2 is a possible D gene (7 bases). The CDR3 consists of 16 residues. Between the trimmed V and J ends, which lost 3 bases and 2 bases, there was a span of 14 bases. Per the germline V gene, CDR1 is ENHRY and CDR2 is SYGVKD. CDR3 sequence reads: CAISDWAGATYNEQFF. In DNA, the CDR3 is TGTGCCATCAGTGATTGGGCGGGGGCAACCTACAATGAGCAGTTCTTC.

The chain joins TRBV10-3 to TRBJ1-6; the D is unclear. Germline values: CDR1 ENHRY, CDR2 SYGVKD. Deletions cut 0 bases from V and 10 bases from J, with 16 bases between. This CDR3 has 16 residues. CDR3 DNA: TGTGCCATCAGTGAGTCGCTCGGGGAGTGGGGATCACCCCTCCACTTT. Translation: CAISESLGEWGSPLHF.

The gene calls are TRBV6-5 and TRBJ2-5, with D maybe TRBD2 (6 bases). The CDR3 loop spans 14 amino acids. Germline V gives CDR1 MNHEY, CDR2 SVGAGI. V lost 0 bases to trimming and J lost 7 bases, with 12 bases between them. CDR3 sequence (DNA): TGTGCCAGCAGTTACTCGACTAGTTTAGGGACCCAGTACTTC. Amino acid sequence: CASSYSTSLGTQYF.

The CDR3 is CASSLAGTGNTEAFF. The DNA for the CDR3 is TGTGCCAGCAGCTTAGCCGGGACAGGGAACACTGAAGCTTTCTTT. This rearrangement joins TRBV11-3 to TRBJ1-1, with TRBD1 matching over 8 bases. The CDR3 spans 15 residues. The V segment lost 1 base and the J segment 1 base; nucleotides outside the gene matches: 2. Germline loops: CDR1 SGHNT, CDR2 YENEEA.

The chain is built from TRBV19 and TRBJ1-3; 8 positions match TRBD1. This CDR3 spans 15 amino acids. The V gene end was trimmed by 6 bases and the J gene end by 4 bases; junction bases not matched to a gene: 8. Germline CDR1 is LNHDA and CDR2 is SQIVND (reference sequence). The CDR3 loop reads CASSLSRGPGNTIYF. The CDR3 region has the DNA TGTGCCAGTAGCCTCTCCAGGGGGCCCGGAAACACCATATATTTT.

Concerning this clone: Different DNA sequences within this sample yield the same CDR3. The J gene is TRBJ1-5, the V gene TRBV18; 7 nucleotides agree with TRBD1. CDR3 size: 14 residues. Germline loops: CDR1 KGHSH, CDR2 LQKENI. V dropped 1 base and J dropped 5; count of bases not matched to a gene: 2. The CDR3 coding sequence is TGTGCCAGCTCACCACAGGGGGCGGATCAGCCCCAGCATTTT. This gives the protein CASSPQGADQPQHF.